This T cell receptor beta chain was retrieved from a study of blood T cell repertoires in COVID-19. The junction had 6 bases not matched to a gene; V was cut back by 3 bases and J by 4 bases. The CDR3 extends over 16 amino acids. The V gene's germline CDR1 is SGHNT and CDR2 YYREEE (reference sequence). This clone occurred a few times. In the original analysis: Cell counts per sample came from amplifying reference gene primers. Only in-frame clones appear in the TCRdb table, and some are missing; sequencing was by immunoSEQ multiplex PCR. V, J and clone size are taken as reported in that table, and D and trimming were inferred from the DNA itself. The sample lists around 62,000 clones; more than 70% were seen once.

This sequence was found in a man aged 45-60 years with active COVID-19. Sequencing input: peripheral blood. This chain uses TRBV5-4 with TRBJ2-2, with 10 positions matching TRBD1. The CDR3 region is CASSSSGTGVTGELFF. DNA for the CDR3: TGTGCCAGCAGCTCGTCCGGGACAGGGGTCACCGGGGAGCTGTTTTTT.